This TCR beta chain was obtained from a study of shared T cell receptors in the human thymus. CDR1 is ENHRY and CDR2 is SYGVKD in the germline V gene. The V and J ends lost 2 bases and 5 bases, in that order; junction bases with no gene match: 3. This CDR3 is built from 14 residues. The assay was immunoSEQ multiplex PCR, and TCRdb's table has in-frame clones only and misses some. This sample yields almost 550,000 clones, of which approximately 80% are seen a single time; about 0.014% belongs to the top ten. These data also formed part of another study, on human thymus T cells. That study adds: Obtained as resections during corrective heart surgery, the thymus tissue was then studied.

The chain joins TRBV10-3 to TRBJ2-7, with 10 bases that match TRBD1. The material sequenced was thymocytes. The clonotype comes from a boy less than two years old with a congenital heart defect. The CDR3 nucleotides are TGTGCCATCAGTGAGGGACAGGGGGTGCACGAGCAGTACTTC. Translated: CAISEGQGVHEQYF.